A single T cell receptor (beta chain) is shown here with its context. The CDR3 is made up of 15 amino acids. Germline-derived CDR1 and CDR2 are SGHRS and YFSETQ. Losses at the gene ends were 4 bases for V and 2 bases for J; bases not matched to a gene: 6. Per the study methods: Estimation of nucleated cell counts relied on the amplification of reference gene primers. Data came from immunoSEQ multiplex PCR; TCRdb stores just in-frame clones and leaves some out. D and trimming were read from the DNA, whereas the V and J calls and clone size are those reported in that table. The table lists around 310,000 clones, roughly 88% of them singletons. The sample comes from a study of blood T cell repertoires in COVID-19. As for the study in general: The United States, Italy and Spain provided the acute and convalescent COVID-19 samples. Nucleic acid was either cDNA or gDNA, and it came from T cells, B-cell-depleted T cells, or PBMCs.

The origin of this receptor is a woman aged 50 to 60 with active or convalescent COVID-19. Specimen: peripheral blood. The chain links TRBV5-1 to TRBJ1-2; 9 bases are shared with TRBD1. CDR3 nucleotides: TGCGCCAGCAGCCCCTGGACAGGGGCAAACTATGGCTACACCTTC. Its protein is CASSPWTGANYGYTF.